This T cell receptor (beta chain) emerged from a study of cytomegalovirus exposure and HLA in healthy donors. Study-level points and caveats: In a later analysis, at a false discovery rate of 0.05, roughly 16,000 TCR beta sequences matched HLA alleles. Follow-up analysis later connected one missense variant in DCLRE1C with trimming of TCR beta V- and J-genes.

About this clone: Antigen unknown.

The study ran its PCR with 60 Vbeta and 13 Jbeta primers. Sequencing used immunoSEQ multiplex PCR; TCRdb keeps in-frame clones, though not all of them. This sample's table reports 130,000 or so clones. The source material was PBMCs. This receptor was identified in a woman aged 40-49 years in good health and CMV-seropositive.

CDR3 residues: CASRAGTGLGNTIYF. CDR3 nucleotide sequence: TGCGCCAGCAGAGCCGGGACAGGGCTTGGGAACACCATATATTTT. This sequence joins TRBV5-1 and TRBJ1-3; 9 bases match TRBD1. CDR3 length: 15 amino acids. The junction had 10 bases not matched to a gene; V was cut back by 5 bases and J by 7 bases. Germline values: CDR1 SGHRS, CDR2 YFSETQ.